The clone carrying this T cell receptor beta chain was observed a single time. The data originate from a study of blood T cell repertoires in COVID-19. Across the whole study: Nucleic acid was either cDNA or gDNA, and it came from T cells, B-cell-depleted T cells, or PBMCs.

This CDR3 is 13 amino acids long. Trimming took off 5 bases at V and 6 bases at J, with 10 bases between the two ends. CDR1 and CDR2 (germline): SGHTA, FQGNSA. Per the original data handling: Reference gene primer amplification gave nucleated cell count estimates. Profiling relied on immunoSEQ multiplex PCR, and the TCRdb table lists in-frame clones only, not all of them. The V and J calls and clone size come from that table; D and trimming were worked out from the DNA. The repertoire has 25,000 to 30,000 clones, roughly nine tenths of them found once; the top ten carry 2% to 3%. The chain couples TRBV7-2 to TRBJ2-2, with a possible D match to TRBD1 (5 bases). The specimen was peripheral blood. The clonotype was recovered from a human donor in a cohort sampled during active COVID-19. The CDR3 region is CASSSGQAGELFF. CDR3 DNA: TGTGCCAGCAGCAGTGGACAAGCCGGGGAGCTGTTTTTT.